The sequence of this T cell receptor beta chain was determined in a study of blood T cell repertoires in COVID-19. Looking at the study overall: PBMCs, B-cell-depleted T cells, or T cells provided the cDNA or gDNA that made up the material.

Under the authors' procedure: For nucleated cells, counts were estimated from reference gene primer amplification. Only in-frame clones appear in the TCRdb table, and some are missing; sequencing was by immunoSEQ multiplex PCR. From that table come the V and J calls and clone size; the DNA was used to work out D and trimming. The profile shows some 250,000 clones, about 83% of them singletons. Germline assignment: CDR1 GTSNPN and CDR2 SVGIG (reference sequence). The CDR3 is made up of 13 amino acids. With 0 bases removed from V and 6 bases from J, the gap between germline ends came to 10 bases. The chain has TRBV30 and TRBJ2-3; D perhaps matches TRBD2 (5 bases). Sequencing was carried out using peripheral blood. The receptor's source is an elderly man with acute or convalescent COVID-19. The CDR3 here is CAWSVGGEDTQYF. The CDR3, as DNA: TGTGCCTGGAGTGTTGGTGGGGAGGATACGCAGTATTTT. Supplemented by reference TRBV30 and TRBJ2-3, the full variable domain reads SQTIHQWPATLVQPVGSPLSLECTVEGTSNPNLYWYRQAAGRGLQLLFYSVGIGQISSEVPQNLSASRPQDRQFILSSKKLLLSDSGFYLCAWSVGGEDTQYFGPGTRLTVL.